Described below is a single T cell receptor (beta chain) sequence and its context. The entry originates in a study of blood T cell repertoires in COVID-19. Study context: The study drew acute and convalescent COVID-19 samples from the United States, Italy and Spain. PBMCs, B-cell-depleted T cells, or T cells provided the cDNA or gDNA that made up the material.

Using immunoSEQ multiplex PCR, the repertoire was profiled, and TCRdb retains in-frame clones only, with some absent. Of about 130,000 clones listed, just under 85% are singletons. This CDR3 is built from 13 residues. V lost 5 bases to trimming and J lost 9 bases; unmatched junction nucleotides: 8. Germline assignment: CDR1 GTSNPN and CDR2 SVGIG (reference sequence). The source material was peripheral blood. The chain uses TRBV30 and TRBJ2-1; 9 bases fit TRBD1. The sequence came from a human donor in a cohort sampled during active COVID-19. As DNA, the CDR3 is TGTGCCTGGGGTACGGGACAGGGATTTGAGCAGTTCTTC. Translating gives CAWGTGQGFEQFF.